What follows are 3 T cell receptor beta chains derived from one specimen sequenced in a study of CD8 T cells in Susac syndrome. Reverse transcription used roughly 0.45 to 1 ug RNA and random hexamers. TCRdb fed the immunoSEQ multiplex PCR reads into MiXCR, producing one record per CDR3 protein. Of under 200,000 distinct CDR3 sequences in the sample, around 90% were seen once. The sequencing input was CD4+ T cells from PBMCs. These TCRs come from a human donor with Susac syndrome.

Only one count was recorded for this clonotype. This CDR3 reads CASSREEMSGYGYTF. The CDR3 nucleotides are TGTGCCAGCAGTCGGGAGGAGATGTCGGGCTATGGCTACACCTTC. V gene TRBV7-8 combines with J gene TRBJ1-2; D gene uncertain. Per the germline V gene, CDR1 is SGHVS and CDR2 is FQNEAQ. This CDR3 is built from 15 residues. The V gene lost 6 bases and the J gene lost 4 bases, with 18 bases spanning the gap.

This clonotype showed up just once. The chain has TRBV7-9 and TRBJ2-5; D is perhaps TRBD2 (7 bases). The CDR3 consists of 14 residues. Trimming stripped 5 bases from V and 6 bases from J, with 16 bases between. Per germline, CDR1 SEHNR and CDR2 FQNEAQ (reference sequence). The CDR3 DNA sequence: TGTGCCAGCAGCCGAGAGGCGGGGGCGAAGACCCAGTACTTC. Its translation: CASSREAGAKTQYF.

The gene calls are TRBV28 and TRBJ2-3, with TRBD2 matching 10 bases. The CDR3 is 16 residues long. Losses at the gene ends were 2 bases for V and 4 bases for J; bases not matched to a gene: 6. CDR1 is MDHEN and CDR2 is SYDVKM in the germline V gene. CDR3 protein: CASSLASGRSADTQYF. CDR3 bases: TGTGCCAGCAGTTTAGCTAGCGGGAGATCAGCAGATACGCAGTATTTT. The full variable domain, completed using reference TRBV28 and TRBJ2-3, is DVKVTQSSRYLVKRTGEKVFLECVQDMDHENMFWYRQDPGLGLRLIYFSYDVKMKEKGDIPEGYSVSREKKERFSLILESASTNQTSMYLCASSLASGRSADTQYFGPGTRLTVL.